The sequence of this T cell receptor (beta chain) was determined in a study of T-cell memory formation after mild COVID-19. Deletions cut 7 bases from V and 9 bases from J, with 16 bases between. Germline-derived CDR1 and CDR2 are ENHRY and SYGVKD. CDR3 length: 13 residues. TCRdb recomputed calls from the 5' RACE reads with MiXCR, one row per CDR3 protein. Of around 420,000 distinct CDR3 sequences in the sample, roughly 26% were seen once. The sample consisted of PBMCs or a T cell subset sorted from them (not recorded which). The V gene is TRBV10-3, the J gene TRBJ2-1, with D tentatively TRBD2 (5 bases). The sequence was collected from an adult woman who had mild COVID-19 (a few samples of this study predate the infection). Cell type and time point are not known. The CDR3 region has the DNA TGTGCCATCAAGGGCGGACCGAGCGGTGAGCAGTTCTTC. It encodes CAIKGGPSGEQFF.